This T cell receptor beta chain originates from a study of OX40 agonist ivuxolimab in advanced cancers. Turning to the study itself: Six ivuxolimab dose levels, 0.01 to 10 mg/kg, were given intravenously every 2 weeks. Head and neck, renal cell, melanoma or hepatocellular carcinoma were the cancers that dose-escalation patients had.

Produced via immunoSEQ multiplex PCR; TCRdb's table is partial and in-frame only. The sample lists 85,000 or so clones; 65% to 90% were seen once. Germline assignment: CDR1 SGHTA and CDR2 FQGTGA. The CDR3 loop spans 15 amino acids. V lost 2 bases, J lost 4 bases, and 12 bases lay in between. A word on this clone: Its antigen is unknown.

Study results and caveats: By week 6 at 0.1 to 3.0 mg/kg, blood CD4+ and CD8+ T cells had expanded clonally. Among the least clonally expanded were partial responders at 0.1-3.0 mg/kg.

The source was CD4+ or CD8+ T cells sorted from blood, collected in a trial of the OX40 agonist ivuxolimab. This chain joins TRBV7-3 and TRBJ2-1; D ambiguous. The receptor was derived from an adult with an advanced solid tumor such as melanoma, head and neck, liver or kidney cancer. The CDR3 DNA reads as TGTGCCAGCAGCTTAGATTTGAGTACATACAATGAGCAGTTCTTC. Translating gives CASSLDLSTYNEQFF. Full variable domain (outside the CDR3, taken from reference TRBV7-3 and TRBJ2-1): GAGVSQTPSNKVTEKGKYVELRCDPISGHTALYWYRQSLGQGPEFLIYFQGTGAADDSGLPNDRFFAVRPEGSVSTLKIQRTERGDSAVYLCASSLDLSTYNEQFFGPGTRLTVL.